What follows is one T cell receptor beta chain and its context. This record comes from a study of control samples from healthy donors and cancer patients. Sequenced by immunoSEQ multiplex PCR; TCRdb stores in-frame clones only, minus some. The sample records tens of thousands of clones, 90% to 95% being singletons. The receptor's source is a woman aged 25 to 39 in good health. Sequences were obtained from blood.

CDR3: CASKRTGGVGEKLFF. The CDR3 DNA reads as TGTGCCAGCAAGCGTACAGGGGGCGTTGGAGAAAAACTGTTTTTT. This rearrangement joins TRBV27 to TRBJ1-4; 9 bases are a match to TRBD1. Germline CDR1 and CDR2: MNHEY and SMNVEV (reference sequence). V was pared by 7 bases and J by 8 bases, with 11 bases of the junction left unmatched. The CDR3 spans 15 residues.